Each of the 20 T cell receptor beta chains below was sequenced from the same sample in a study of T-cell memory formation after mild COVID-19. TCRdb redid the calling of the 5' RACE reads with MiXCR, one entry per CDR3 protein. There are tens of thousands of distinct CDR3 sequences in the sample; 7.3% occur only once, and 1.4% to 1.5% lies in the top ten. Sequenced material: PBMCs or a T cell subset sorted from them (not recorded which). These receptor sequences come from a man younger than 35 who had mild COVID-19 (a few samples of this study predate the infection). Cell type and time point are not known.

V and J are TRBV12-3 or TRBV12-4 and TRBJ1-2; TRBD1 matches at 10 bases. This CDR3 is built from 14 residues. After removal of 5 bases from V and 8 bases from J, the junction contained 8 bases not matched to a gene. CDR3 amino acids: CASSLTGGSWGYTF. The CDR3 coding sequence is TGTGCCAGCAGTCTGACAGGGGGCAGCTGGGGCTACACCTTC.

V usage is TRBV7-2 and J usage is TRBJ1-5; D is perhaps TRBD1 (6 bases). This CDR3 spans 15 amino acids. CDR1 is SGHTA and CDR2 is FQGNSA in the germline V gene. V was clipped by 1 base and J by 2 bases, with 9 bases between them. CDR3 residues: CASSLGSGGNQPQHF. CDR3 nucleotide sequence: TGTGCCAGCAGCTTAGGGTCAGGGGGCAATCAGCCCCAGCATTTT.

This clonotype has just a few counts. The rearrangement joins TRBV12-3 or TRBV12-4 to TRBJ1-2, with no clear D. The CDR3 is made up of 11 amino acids. Deletions cut 5 bases from V and 8 bases from J, with 9 bases between. The CDR3 DNA is TGTGCCAGCAGTCCCTCGTTAGGCTACACCTTC. It translates to CASSPSLGYTF.

This clonotype has a handful of counts. The J gene is TRBJ2-3, the V gene TRBV29-1; 7 bases map to TRBD2. Germline trimming cut 5 bases from V and 0 bases from J; bases unmatched to any gene: 8. The CDR3 is made up of 15 amino acids. Germline V CDR1 and CDR2: SQVTM, ANQGSEA. For the CDR3, the DNA is TGCAGCGTTTCTCCGACTAGCAGAAGCACAGATACGCAGTATTTT. The encoded protein is CSVSPTSRSTDTQYF.

The V call is TRBV4-2, the J call TRBJ1-6, with 7 bases lining up with TRBD1. V was clipped by 2 bases and J by 7 bases; unmatched bases: 5. Germline V CDR1 and CDR2: LGHNA, YNFKEQ. The CDR3 totals 15 residues. The CDR3 DNA follows: TGTGCCAGCAGCCAATTGACAGGGTCGAATTCACCCCTCCACTTT. Translated: CASSQLTGSNSPLHF.

This chain joins TRBV6-2 or TRBV6-3 and TRBJ1-3; D possibly corresponds to TRBD1 (5 bases). Germline V CDR1 and CDR2: MNHEY, SVGEGT. This CDR3 contains 15 residues. V lost 0 bases and J 2 bases, leaving 8 bases between the germline ends. In DNA, the CDR3 is TGTGCCAGCAGTTACTCCTTAGGGGCTGGAAACACCATATATTTT. Protein sequence: CASSYSLGAGNTIYF.

The J gene is TRBJ1-1, the V gene TRBV11-2, with a tentative D call TRBD1 (5 bases). Germline CDR1 SGHAT, CDR2 FQNNGV. V lost 0 bases, J lost 1 base, and 12 bases lay in between. The CDR3 sequence is 16 residues long. CDR3 sequence: CASSLDPGDGNTEAFF. CDR3 DNA: TGTGCCAGCAGCTTAGATCCGGGGGATGGGAACACTGAAGCTTTCTTT. The complete variable domain, with remaining parts taken from reference TRBV11-2 and TRBJ1-1, reads EAGVAQSPRYKIIEKRQSVAFWCNPISGHATLYWYQQILGQGPKLLIQFQNNGVVDDSQLPKDRFSAERLKGVDSTLKIQPAKLEDSAVYLCASSLDPGDGNTEAFFGQGTRLTVV.

The V gene is TRBV6-2 or TRBV6-3, the J gene TRBJ2-7; D is uncertain. There are 13 residues in the CDR3. V dropped 7 bases and J dropped 7 bases, with 17 bases sitting between them. In germline, CDR1 is MNHEY, CDR2 SVGEGT. CDR3 nucleotide sequence: TGTGCCAGCATGGGGAACTTTCATGAGGAGCAGTACGTC. This translates into CASMGNFHEEQYV.

This clonotype occurred many times. The chain has TRBV7-2 and TRBJ2-3; D remains unclear. In germline, CDR1 is SGHTA, CDR2 FQGNSA. The CDR3 is 14 amino acids. V was shortened by 1 base and J by 4 bases, with 9 bases between the two germline ends. The CDR3, as DNA: TGTGCCAGCAGCTTAGTCGTCAGCTCAGATACGCAGTATTTT. Encoded protein: CASSLVVSSDTQYF.

By share of the sample, this clonotype is medium-sized. V usage is TRBV3-1 and J usage is TRBJ2-5, with D unclear. This CDR3 is built from 13 residues. The germline V gene has CDR1 LGHDT and CDR2 YNNKEL (reference sequence). Between the trimmed V and J ends, which lost 0 bases and 7 bases, there was a span of 9 bases. The CDR3 nucleotides are TGTGCCAGCAGCCAAGAGGGGTTTGGGACCCAGTACTTC. Amino acid sequence: CASSQEGFGTQYF.

This clonotype occurred many times. The chain carries TRBV4-2 and TRBJ2-5; D is uncertain. CDR1 and CDR2 from the germline V gene are LGHNA and YNFKEQ. Deletions cut 4 bases from V and 0 bases from J, with 3 bases between. This CDR3 contains 12 residues. Here the CDR3 DNA reads TGTGCCAGCAGCCGGGACCAAGAGACCCAGTACTTC. As protein: CASSRDQETQYF.

The rearrangement uses TRBV7-9 and TRBJ2-2, with 14 bases lining up with TRBD2. The V gene end was trimmed by 5 bases and the J gene end by 0 bases; junction bases not matched to a gene: 5. Germline V CDR1 and CDR2: SEHNR, FQNEAQ (reference sequence). The CDR3 totals 18 residues. The CDR3 DNA reads as TGTGCCAGCAGCCCGCAGACTAGCGGGGGGGCGAACACCGGGGAGCTGTTTTTT. As protein: CASSPQTSGGANTGELFF.

This clonotype was seen at least ten times. This sequence joins TRBV5-1 and TRBJ2-1; D remains ambiguous. Germline CDR1 and CDR2: SGHRS and YFSETQ. Deletions cut 3 bases from V and 10 bases from J, with 11 bases between. This CDR3 has 12 residues. In nucleotides, the CDR3 is TGCGCCAGCAGCTCCGGCTATGGGGAGCAGTTCTTC. Its translation is CASSSGYGEQFF.

This clonotype was observed a few times. The V and J genes are TRBV7-2 and TRBJ1-5; TRBD1 agrees at 9 bases. Germline V lookup: CDR1 SGHTA, CDR2 FQGNSA. Trimming cost V 5 bases and J 5 bases; bases outside gene matches: 7. The CDR3 covers 15 residues. The DNA for the CDR3 is TGTGCCAGCAGCAAACAGGGGGCTTTGGATCAGCCCCAGCATTTT. Amino acids: CASSKQGALDQPQHF.

This clonotype was seen a few times. This rearrangement joins TRBV6-5 to TRBJ1-6, with 7 positions matching TRBD1. Trimming at V came to 5 bases and at J to 8 bases, leaving 9 bases not matched to a gene. This CDR3 contains 15 residues. Germline loops: CDR1 MNHEY, CDR2 SVGAGI. Here the CDR3 DNA reads TGTGCCAGCAGTAGGGTGACAGGGTGGGATTCACCCCTCCACTTT. Residues: CASSRVTGWDSPLHF.

This clonotype was detected only a few times. The gene calls are TRBV20-1 and TRBJ2-1; D possibly corresponds to TRBD2 (6 bases). Germline V gene lookup returns CDR1 DFQATT and CDR2 SNEGSKA (reference sequence). Trimming stripped 4 bases from V and 10 bases from J, with 23 bases between. The CDR3 length is 15 residues. CDR3: CSAMGGFPLDREQFF. The CDR3 coding sequence is TGCAGTGCTATGGGAGGCTTCCCGTTGGATAGGGAGCAGTTCTTC.

This chain joins TRBV5-8 and TRBJ1-2; 8 nucleotides align to TRBD1. With 3 bases clipped from V and 2 bases from J, the junction kept 6 bases outside the gene matches. CDR3 length: 15 residues. Germline V lookup: CDR1 SGHTS, CDR2 YDEGEE. For the CDR3, the DNA is TGTGCCAGCAGCTGGGGGGACAGGCCAAACTATGGCTACACCTTC. It codes for CASSWGDRPNYGYTF.

The chain's CDR3 is CASSRPTYLPPYNEQFF. Written as DNA, the CDR3 is TGTGCCAGCAGCCGACCAACCTACTTGCCACCCTACAATGAGCAGTTCTTC. This rearrangement joins TRBV5-5 to TRBJ2-1; D uncertain. Looked up from germline, CDR1 is SGHKS and CDR2 is YYEKEE (reference sequence). The CDR3 totals 17 residues. Trimming removed 4 bases at V and 2 bases at J, with 19 bases between.

This clonotype was counted a few times. The chain links TRBV19 to TRBJ2-5; D possibly corresponds to TRBD2 (6 bases). The CDR3 covers 14 residues. Germline CDR1 reads LNHDA; CDR2 reads SQIVND (reference sequence). Trimming cost V 6 bases and J 0 bases, with 11 bases left between them. The CDR3 is CASSRGIYQETQYF. CDR3 bases: TGTGCCAGTAGCCGGGGGATCTACCAAGAGACCCAGTACTTC.

This clonotype came up a few times. The J gene is TRBJ2-7, the V gene TRBV29-1, with 7 bases lining up with TRBD1. J was trimmed by 5 bases and V by 6 bases; bases with no gene match: 7. CDR1 is SQVTM, CDR2 ANQGSEA, per germline. The CDR3 length is 12 residues. CDR3 sequence: CSVVRDRDEQYF. CDR3 nucleotides: TGCAGCGTGGTAAGAGACAGGGACGAGCAGTACTTC.